This T cell receptor (beta chain) came from a study of regulatory T cells. All CD3G-deficient patients showed autoimmunity, more severe in two. The study, taken as a whole, reports: In CD3G-deficient patients, conventional CD4+ T cells were enriched for hydrophobic CDR3 residues at positions 6 and 7.

Amplification used 52 TRBV primers and 13 TRBJ primers. Profiling relied on immunoSEQ multiplex PCR, and the TCRdb table lists in-frame clones only, not all of them. The sample consists of tens of thousands of clones, 93% of them appearing once. Regarding this clone: Its antigen is as yet unknown.

The clonotype was recovered from a child aged 2-15 years with CD3G deficiency. The sequenced sample was conventional CD4+ T cells sorted from blood.

The CDR3 DNA is TGTGCCAGCAGATCTGGACTAGCGGACTCCTACGAGCAGTACTTC. It encodes CASRSGLADSYEQYF. This chain uses TRBV6-1 with TRBJ2-7; 10 bases line up with TRBD2. This CDR3 spans 15 amino acids. The germline V gene has CDR1 MNHNS and CDR2 SASEGT. J gave up 0 bases and V 6 bases, and 5 bases lay outside the gene matches.